This T cell receptor beta chain was recovered during a study of cytomegalovirus exposure and HLA in healthy donors. Study-wide results and caveats: TRBV6-2, TRBV6-3 and other indistinguishable V segments were excluded.

A multiplex PCR was run with 60 Vbeta primers and 13 Jbeta primers. Profiled with immunoSEQ multiplex PCR; TCRdb holds only in-frame clones, not every one. The sample lists over 95,000 clones; 74% were seen once. This clone was counted a few times. Its matching antigen is unknown. Germline CDR1 is MDHEN and CDR2 is SYDVKM. The V and J ends lost 6 bases and 2 bases, in that order; junction bases with no gene match: 4. The CDR3 runs 14 residues. The sequencing sample was made of PBMCs. This TCR came from a human donor in good health. This chain uses TRBV28 with TRBJ2-3; the match to TRBD2 covers 8 bases. The CDR3 here is CASRLAEATDTQYF. For the CDR3, the DNA is TGTGCCAGCAGACTAGCGGAGGCCACAGATACGCAGTATTTT.